These T cell receptor beta chains were read from a single sample in a study of blood T cell repertoires in COVID-19. Method: immunoSEQ multiplex PCR; TCRdb's copy keeps in-frame clones and lacks some. The sample lists approximately 240,000 clones, roughly 84% occurring once. The sample consisted of peripheral blood. The receptors shown here come from a woman under 40 who had recovered from COVID-19. The CDR3 runs from the conserved cysteine through the conserved F or W. D genes are given only for firm matches. Clone size appears in some rows only: once, few, many, or a class for an expanded clone.

>TRBD2|TRBJ2-2|TRBV6-5|NA
TGTGCCAGCAGTTATGGGCTAGCGGGAGTCGGGGAGCTGTTTTTT
CASSYGLAGVGELFF
>TRBD2|TRBJ2-3|TRBV5-1|NA
TGCGCCAGCAGCTTGAAAACCGGGCGGGAGTTTACAGATACGCAGTATTTT
CASSLKTGREFTDTQYF
>TRBD2|TRBJ2-3|TRBV29-1|NA
TGCAGCACCTCGGGGACTTCGGGACTATCCACAGATACGCAGTATTTT
CSTSGTSGLSTDTQYF
>TRBD2|TRBJ2-1|TRBV5-4|NA
TGTGCCAGCAGCCCGGCGAGCGGGAGTATTGAGCAGTTCTTC
CASSPASGSIEQFF
>NA|TRBJ2-1|TRBV3-1/TRBV3-2|once
TGTGCCAGCAGATTCGGGCTGGGGCCTGAGCAGTTCTTC
CASRFGLGPEQFF
>TRBD2|TRBJ2-7|TRBV27|NA
TGTGCCAGCAATCTTCGGGGGGGAGCTTACGAGCAGTACTTC
CASNLRGGAYEQYF
>NA|TRBJ2-7|TRBV29-1|NA
TGCAGCGTTGAAGGAGTTAGGACAGCTAACCCCTACGAGCAGTACTTC
CSVEGVRTANPYEQYF
>TRBD1|TRBJ1-5|TRBV7-9|NA
TGTGCCAGCAGCTTATCAGGGGGTCAGCCCCAGCATTTT
CASSLSGGQPQHF
>NA|TRBJ2-1|TRBV6-4|NA
TGTGCCAGCAGTCCCTCAGACACCCTCCCCAATGAGCAGTTCTTC
CASSPSDTLPNEQFF
>NA|TRBJ1-4|TRBV30|NA
TGTGCCTGGAGTCCGGACACTGAAAAACTGTTTTTT
CAWSPDTEKLFF
>NA|TRBJ2-5|TRBV18|NA
TGTGCCAGCTCAATCCTTACGGACTACATCGAAGAGACCCAGTACTTC
CASSILTDYIEETQYF
>TRBD2|TRBJ2-7|TRBV4-1|NA
TGCGCCAGCAGCCAAGAGCTAGCGGGGTTTACCTACGAGCAGTACTTC
CASSQELAGFTYEQYF
>TRBD1|TRBJ2-2|TRBV24-1|NA
TGTGCCACCAGTGATTTGCTCGGTACAGGGGCTGGCGGGGAGCTGTTTTTT
CATSDLLGTGAGGELFF
>TRBD2|TRBJ2-2|TRBV5-1|NA
TGCGCCAGCAGCAGCAGCGGGAGGGACACCGGGGAGCTGTTTTTT
CASSSSGRDTGELFF
>TRBD1|TRBJ2-7|TRBV5-5|NA
TGTGCCAGCAGCGTGGGGGACAGTTTATCCTACGAGCAGTACTTC
CASSVGDSLSYEQYF
>NA|TRBJ1-1|TRBV19|NA
TGTGCCAGTAGTTCATCCAGGGACACTGAAGCTTTCTTT
CASSSSRDTEAFF
>TRBD2|TRBJ2-1|TRBV27|NA
TGTGCCAGCAAGGCAGCGGGAGCTTACAATGAGCAGTTCTTC
CASKAAGAYNEQFF
>TRBD1|TRBJ1-4|TRBV28|NA
TGTGCCAGCAGCGGACAGGGGGCAGGGGTGGCTAATGAAAAACTGTTTTTT
CASSGQGAGVANEKLFF
>TRBD1|TRBJ1-3|TRBV30|NA
TGTGCCTGGAGGGCAGGGGGCGTAGGATTGCTAGACACCATATATTTT
CAWRAGGVGLLDTIYF
>TRBD1|TRBJ1-2|TRBV7-2|NA
TGTGCCAGCAGCCCAGATCCGGGACAGGGGGATGGCTACACCTTC
CASSPDPGQGDGYTF
>NA|TRBJ2-7|TRBV5-1|few
TGCGCCAGCAGCTTGAGAGGGAGCTACGAGCAGTACTTC
CASSLRGSYEQYF
>NA|TRBJ1-1|TRBV12-3/TRBV12-4|NA
TGTGCCAGCATCTCCAGGGGCACTGAAGCTTTCTTT
CASISRGTEAFF
>TRBD1|TRBJ1-2|TRBV6-5|NA
TGTGCCAGCAGGCTGGACAGGGCCTATGGCTACACCTTC
CASRLDRAYGYTF
>TRBD1|TRBJ1-5|TRBV28|NA
TGTGCCAGCAGGACCCCTTCCGGGGACAGCAAAGGCAATCAGCCCCAGCATTTT
CASRTPSGDSKGNQPQHF
>TRBD1|TRBJ1-2|TRBV6-5|NA
TGTGCCAGCAGTTACTCGGCCTACCAGGGGGATGGCTACACCTTC
CASSYSAYQGDGYTF
>TRBD2|TRBJ2-1|TRBV6-2/TRBV6-3|NA
TGTGCCAGCAGTTACTCCGGACTAGCGGGAGTTTACAATGAGCAGTTCTTC
CASSYSGLAGVYNEQFF
>NA|TRBJ2-2|TRBV19|NA
TGTGCCAGTAGTAATCCAGGGGCCGCCGGGGAGCTGTTTTTT
CASSNPGAAGELFF
>TRBD2|TRBJ2-3|TRBV19|NA
TGTGCCAGTAGTATAGCGGGAGGGTCAGATACGCAGTATTTT
CASSIAGGSDTQYF
>NA|TRBJ1-1|TRBV5-1|once
TGCGCCAGCAGCTCCATGACACCGAACACTGAAGCTTTCTTT
CASSSMTPNTEAFF
>NA|TRBJ1-6|TRBV12-2|few
TGTGCAAGTCGCCCCTACGGACAGGGGGCTAAAGGTTTGGGTTCACCCCTCCACTTT
CASRPYGQGAKGLGSPLHF
>NA|TRBJ1-3|TRBV28|NA
TGTGCCAGCAGTTTACGAGGCTTACGTCCGCTCTCTGGAAACACCATATATTTT
CASSLRGLRPLSGNTIYF
>NA|TRBJ1-3|TRBV7-6|NA
TGTGCCAGCAGCTTGGGAGAGAGCTCTGGAAACACCATATATTTT
CASSLGESSGNTIYF
>TRBD2|TRBJ2-6|TRBV11-2|NA
TGTGCCAGCAGCCCAGCCCTAGCGGGAGACTATGGGGCCAACGTCCTGACTTTC
CASSPALAGDYGANVLTF
>NA|TRBJ1-5|TRBV7-9|once
TGTGCCAGCAGCTTGGGGGGGGCTAAGCAGCCCCAGCATTTT
CASSLGGAKQPQHF
>NA|TRBJ1-6|TRBV5-1|NA
TGCGCCAGCAGTACACTTGGGGGCTTAGGAGATAATTCACCCCTCCACTTT
CASSTLGGLGDNSPLHF
>TRBD2|TRBJ2-3|TRBV28|NA
TGTGCCAGCAGGAGGGGACTAGCTCTTTTATCGTCAGATACGCAGTATTTT
CASRRGLALLSSDTQYF
>TRBD2|TRBJ2-1|TRBV6-5|NA
TGTGCCAGCAAAGGCGGGAGGACTCTCAATGAGCAGTTCTTC
CASKGGRTLNEQFF